A selection of T cell receptor beta chains follows, all from one sample in a study of blood T cell repertoires in COVID-19. Sequenced by immunoSEQ multiplex PCR; TCRdb stores in-frame clones only, minus some. The table has 60,000 or so clones, roughly 85% seen once. The sample consisted of peripheral blood. The receptors derive from a human donor in a cohort sampled during active COVID-19. CDR3s leave out the opening cysteine and the closing phenylalanine or tryptophan. The order of the fields is V gene, clone size, J gene, CDR3 protein. A row's size may be missing; if present it is once, few, many or a size class.

v_call: TRBV5-1
clone_size: few
j_call: TRBJ2-3
cdr3_aa: ASIVTGGDTQY

v_call: TRBV20-1
clone_size: NA
j_call: TRBJ1-6
cdr3_aa: SASGGGSHNSPLH

v_call: TRBV27
clone_size: NA
j_call: TRBJ2-3
cdr3_aa: ASSFSPGTRIPDTQY

v_call: TRBV29-1
clone_size: NA
j_call: TRBJ2-1
cdr3_aa: SVGLYNEQF

v_call: TRBV10-1
clone_size: few
j_call: TRBJ2-2
cdr3_aa: ASSELPGVGELF

v_call: TRBV11-2
clone_size: NA
j_call: TRBJ2-7
cdr3_aa: ASSPSPGYEQY

v_call: TRBV18
clone_size: NA
j_call: TRBJ2-3
cdr3_aa: ASSPPPRGGWDTQY

v_call: TRBV27
clone_size: NA
j_call: TRBJ1-2
cdr3_aa: ASSRGQGDGYT

v_call: TRBV7-3
clone_size: NA
j_call: TRBJ2-6
cdr3_aa: ASSTPSGGLGGANVLT

v_call: TRBV3-1/TRBV3-2
clone_size: once
j_call: TRBJ1-4
cdr3_aa: ASSQDYRYATNEKLF

v_call: TRBV6-5
clone_size: once
j_call: TRBJ1-1
cdr3_aa: ASSLTGMGTEAF

v_call: TRBV5-6
clone_size: NA
j_call: TRBJ1-1
cdr3_aa: ASSRRDWNTEAF

v_call: TRBV7-2
clone_size: NA
j_call: TRBJ2-5
cdr3_aa: ASSLGRVQETQY

v_call: TRBV7-2
clone_size: few
j_call: TRBJ1-2
cdr3_aa: ASSLGHSYGYT

v_call: TRBV6-1
clone_size: once
j_call: TRBJ2-2
cdr3_aa: ASSEMVTGDTGELF

v_call: TRBV3-1/TRBV3-2
clone_size: NA
j_call: TRBJ1-2
cdr3_aa: ASSPPSVGANYGYT

v_call: TRBV29-1
clone_size: NA
j_call: TRBJ2-2
cdr3_aa: SVEVLAGGTNTGELF

v_call: TRBV3-1/TRBV3-2
clone_size: NA
j_call: TRBJ2-2
cdr3_aa: ASSQAAGDAGELF

v_call: TRBV3-1/TRBV3-2
clone_size: NA
j_call: TRBJ2-7
cdr3_aa: ASSLGLYEQY

v_call: TRBV7-9
clone_size: NA
j_call: TRBJ2-3
cdr3_aa: ASSPSADTQY

v_call: TRBV10-3
clone_size: few
j_call: TRBJ2-3
cdr3_aa: AIRGGAGTDTQY

v_call: TRBV5-6
clone_size: NA
j_call: TRBJ1-5
cdr3_aa: ASSGGHNSNQPQH

v_call: TRBV7-9
clone_size: once
j_call: TRBJ1-6
cdr3_aa: ASSPRQIYNSPLH

v_call: TRBV6-5
clone_size: NA
j_call: TRBJ1-1
cdr3_aa: ASSYNRAGSEAF

v_call: TRBV12-5
clone_size: once
j_call: TRBJ1-1
cdr3_aa: ASGLSQGGAATEAF

v_call: TRBV11-2
clone_size: NA
j_call: TRBJ2-1
cdr3_aa: ASSLGVRGTYNEQF

v_call: TRBV6-2/TRBV6-3
clone_size: few
j_call: TRBJ2-7
cdr3_aa: ASSVHGQAYEQY

v_call: TRBV19
clone_size: once
j_call: TRBJ1-5
cdr3_aa: ASSSPGGRPLSNQPQH

v_call: TRBV30
clone_size: NA
j_call: TRBJ1-2
cdr3_aa: AWSVRDRGYGYT

v_call: TRBV27
clone_size: NA
j_call: TRBJ2-7
cdr3_aa: ASSPGQGASSYEQY

v_call: TRBV6-5
clone_size: NA
j_call: TRBJ2-5
cdr3_aa: ASRLAGAHQETQY